Listed below are T cell receptor beta chains from one sample, sequenced in a study of metastatic and nonmetastatic thyroid tumors. TCRdb reprocessed the PCR reads via MiXCR. The data contain 20,000 to 30,000 clones, over 10% of them singletons. The sequencing sample was made of blood. Source of these receptors: a female donor with papillary thyroid cancer or a benign thyroid nodule (not recorded which). Some clones in this sample may be carry-over from other donors' samples. CDR3s include the opening cysteine and the closing phenylalanine or tryptophan. A D gene is named only where the DNA matches it firmly. For some rows the clone size is stated as once, few or many, or as a class when expanded; others skip it.

V	J	length	D	size	DNA	CDR3
TRBV6-5	TRBJ1-6	13	.	medium-sized	TGTGCCAGCAGTTACTACCGGAATTCACCCCTCCACTTT	CASSYYRNSPLHF
TRBV7-9	TRBJ1-2	14	.	many	TGTGCCAGCAGCTTATCTGCCGGTTACGACGGCTACACCTTC	CASSLSAGYDGYTF
TRBV27	TRBJ1-6	11	.	many	TGTGCCAGCAGTCTCGGGGGGGCCCTCCACTTT	CASSLGGALHF
TRBV6-1	TRBJ2-1	14	.	.	TGTGCCAGCAGTCGCTGGAGCTCCTACAATGAGCAGTTCTTC	CASSRWSSYNEQFF
TRBV9	TRBJ2-7	14	.	once	TGTGCCAGCAGCGTAGATTTAGGGGAATACGAGCAGTACTTC	CASSVDLGEYEQYF
TRBV19	TRBJ1-6	16	TRBD1	many	TGTGCCAGTAGCCTCGAGACAGGGGTCTATAATTCACCCCTCCACTTT	CASSLETGVYNSPLHF
TRBV12-3/TRBV12-4	TRBJ1-1	17	.	.	TGTGCCAGCAGCTTGTTAGTGGCTCGGGGGGGGGGCACTGAAGCTTTCTTT	CASSLLVARGGGTEAFF
TRBV9	TRBJ2-2	17	TRBD1	many	TGTGCCAGCAGCGTAGGGACCTGGACAGGGAGAGCCGGGGAGCTGTTTTTT	CASSVGTWTGRAGELFF
TRBV25-1	TRBJ2-2	16	TRBD2	many	TGTGCCAGCAGTGAATTTGGTACTAGCGGGACCGGGGAGCTGTTTTTT	CASSEFGTSGTGELFF
TRBV7-8	TRBJ2-7	16	TRBD2	many	TGTGCCAGCAGGTCTCTAGCGGGAGGGAGAAGGTACGAGCAGTACTTC	CASRSLAGGRRYEQYF
TRBV20-1	TRBJ2-7	12	TRBD2	.	TGCAGTGTAAAGCGGGAGTCCTACGATCAGTACTTC	CSVKRESYDQYF
TRBV19	TRBJ1-5	17	TRBD1	many	TGTGCCAGTAGTTCCCGGGACAGGGGCTCTAGCAATCAGCCCCAGCATTTT	CASSSRDRGSSNQPQHF
TRBV11-2	TRBJ2-7	13	.	.	TGTGCCAGCAGCTCCGTTGAGTACTACGAGCAGTACTTC	CASSSVEYYEQYF
TRBV2	TRBJ1-5	15	.	many	TGTGCCAGCAGTGCCGTCCAGGGAGGCAATCAGCCCCAGCATTTT	CASSAVQGGNQPQHF
TRBV20-1	TRBJ1-1	13	TRBD1	medium-sized	TGCAGTGCTAGCAGGGGGAGGGAGACTGAAGCTTTCTTT	CSASRGRETEAFF
TRBV30	TRBJ1-1	13	.	many	TGTGCCTGGAGTGTAAACCCCCGCGCTGGGACTTTCTTT	CAWSVNPRAGTFF
TRBV7-2	TRBJ2-7	15	TRBD2	many	TGTGCCAGCAGCCCCGGACTAGCGGGCGCCTACGAGCAGTACTTC	CASSPGLAGAYEQYF
TRBV20-1	TRBJ2-1	12	.	.	TGCAGTGCTACCGCCAGGATAGAAGAGCATTTCTTC	CSATARIEEHFF
TRBV7-2	TRBJ2-7	18	TRBD2	medium-sized	TGTGCCAGCAGCTTAGCCGCGACTAGCGTCATAGTTCCCTACGAGCAGTACTTC	CASSLAATSVIVPYEQYF
TRBV30	TRBJ1-2	16	.	many	TGTGCCTGGACTCGTCAAGGCAGGCATAATAACTATGGCTACACCTTC	CAWTRQGRHNNYGYTF
TRBV9	TRBJ2-7	14	.	many	TGTGCCAGCAGCGTAGAACAGGGAGCCTACGAGCAGTACTTC	CASSVEQGAYEQYF
TRBV20-1	TRBJ2-1	16	.	many	TGCAGTGCTAGAGATTATAACAGGCGCACCTTCGATGAGCAGTTCTTC	CSARDYNRRTFDEQFF
TRBV3-1	TRBJ1-4	14	TRBD1	many	TGTGCCAGCAGCCGACAGGGGGCAGGTGAAAAACTGTTTTTT	CASSRQGAGEKLFF
TRBV5-4	TRBJ2-1	13	.	many	TGTGCCAGCAGCTCGTTAGCGGACAATGAGCAGTTCTTC	CASSSLADNEQFF
TRBV30	TRBJ1-5	13	.	many	TGTGCCTGGAGCCTCTCTAGTGGGCAGCCCCAGCATTTT	CAWSLSSGQPQHF